The rows below give T cell receptor beta chains drawn from one sample of a study of patients and donors after allogeneic stem cell transplantation. TCRdb ran MiXCR on the RT-PCR reads and lists one entry per CDR3 protein. Seen here are approximately 140,000 distinct CDR3 sequences, about two fifths observed once, and the top ten hold about 50%. Sequenced: blood, either unsorted or a sorted T cell fraction (not recorded which). The receptors originated from a human donor who was either an allogeneic HSCT recipient or a stem cell or donor lymphocyte infusion donor (not recorded which). It is not recorded whose cells these are; they may come from a transplant donor. The CDR3 runs from the conserved cysteine through the conserved F or W. Fields, in order: D gene, J gene, CDR3 length, V gene, clone size, CDR3 DNA, CDR3 protein. D genes are given only for firm matches. Not every row has a clone size; where given, it reads once, few, many or a size class.

NA | TRBJ1-1 | 12 | TRBV6-2/TRBV6-3 | NA | TGTGCCAGCACCTCGGACCGGGTTGAAGCTTTCTTT | CASTSDRVEAFF
NA | TRBJ2-3 | 16 | TRBV20-1 | NA | TGCAGTGCTAGTAGAGAAGCGGACTCCGGCACAGATACGCAGTATTTT | CSASREADSGTDTQYF
NA | TRBJ1-6 | 16 | TRBV7-9 | NA | TGTGCCAGCAGGAATTCAGGGGATGACTATAATTCACCCCTCCACTTT | CASRNSGDDYNSPLHF
NA | TRBJ1-4 | 14 | TRBV20-1 | NA | TGCAGTGCTCTGGAAGCTCGTGCTAATGAAAAACTGTTTTTT | CSALEARANEKLFF
TRBD2 | TRBJ2-3 | 14 | TRBV29-1 | few | TGCAGCGTTTTTGGGGGGGAAAGCACAGATACGCAGTATTTT | CSVFGGESTDTQYF
NA | TRBJ1-1 | 12 | TRBV11-2 | few | TGTGCCAGCAGCGTGTTGGGGGGTGAAGCTTTCTTT | CASSVLGGEAFF
TRBD1 | TRBJ1-1 | 15 | TRBV12-3/TRBV12-4 | NA | TGTGCCAGCAGTTCTCCGGGACAGGGGGCTAGTGAAGCTTTCTTT | CASSSPGQGASEAFF
NA | TRBJ2-3 | 14 | TRBV4-3 | few | TGCGCCAGCAGCCAGGGGGGCCGGGCAGATACGCAGTATTTT | CASSQGGRADTQYF
NA | TRBJ2-5 | 15 | TRBV14 | NA | TGTGCCAGCAGCCAAGAGGGGCCTCGAAGTGAGACCCAGTACTTC | CASSQEGPRSETQYF
TRBD1 | TRBJ1-2 | 15 | TRBV28 | NA | TGTGCCAGCAGTTTCAATCCGGGACAGCACCATGGCTACACCTTC | CASSFNPGQHHGYTF
NA | TRBJ1-4 | 15 | TRBV28 | NA | TGTGCCAGCAGTTTACAACAACGGGACCTCGAAAAACTGTTTTTT | CASSLQQRDLEKLFF
NA | TRBJ1-2 | 14 | TRBV12-3/TRBV12-4 | NA | TGTGCCACCCACCCGGGGTCCACGGGCTATGGCTACACCTTC | CATHPGSTGYGYTF
TRBD2 | TRBJ2-3 | 15 | TRBV9 | once | TGTGCCAGCAGCGTAGAAGCGGGGGTCATAGATACGCAGTATTTT | CASSVEAGVIDTQYF
NA | TRBJ2-3 | 12 | TRBV29-1 | NA | TGCAGCGTTGTTGGCACCAGAGATACGCAGTATTTT | CSVVGTRDTQYF
NA | TRBJ2-1 | 17 | TRBV3-1 | NA | TGTGCCAGCAGCCAAGATGGGTCGAAAGGCCCCTACAATGAGCAGTTCTTC | CASSQDGSKGPYNEQFF
TRBD1 | TRBJ2-1 | 13 | TRBV20-1 | NA | TGCAGTGCTGCCGGGACAGCCTACAATGAGCAGTTCTTC | CSAAGTAYNEQFF
NA | TRBJ2-5 | 14 | TRBV10-3 | NA | TGTGCCACAGGGGACACCCTCATGATAGAGACCCAGTACTTC | CATGDTLMIETQYF
NA | TRBJ1-2 | 12 | TRBV7-8 | few | TGTGCCAGCAGCCTAGGTGCGGAGGGCTACACCTTC | CASSLGAEGYTF
NA | TRBJ2-1 | 14 | TRBV20-1 | NA | TGCAGTGCTAACCCCGGGACCGCGTACAATGAGCAGTTCTTC | CSANPGTAYNEQFF
TRBD1 | TRBJ2-5 | 15 | TRBV12-3/TRBV12-4 | NA | TGTGCCAGCAGTCTCCGGGACAGGGGGCTGGAGACCCAGTACTTC | CASSLRDRGLETQYF
NA | TRBJ1-6 | 17 | TRBV6-2/TRBV6-3 | few | TGTGCCAGCAGTTACGGTGGCGTCCGGGCAGTGGATTCACCCCTCCACTTT | CASSYGGVRAVDSPLHF
NA | TRBJ2-1 | 12 | TRBV4-3 | NA | TGCGCCAGCAGCCAAATGGGAGATGAGCAGTTCTTC | CASSQMGDEQFF
TRBD2 | TRBJ2-1 | 16 | TRBV24-1 | few | TGTGCCACCAGTGCTAGCGGGGGGGCCTCCTACAATGAGCAGTTCTTC | CATSASGGASYNEQFF
NA | TRBJ1-2 | 11 | TRBV29-1 | NA | TGCAGCGTTGTCAGGGAGTATGGCTACACCTTC | CSVVREYGYTF
TRBD1 | TRBJ2-7 | 13 | TRBV29-1 | NA | TGCAGCGTTGAAGTAGGACAGGGGGGCGAGCAGTACTTC | CSVEVGQGGEQYF
NA | TRBJ1-6 | 20 | TRBV4-3 | NA | TGCGCCAGCAGCCAAGATCGCCGTCCTGAAGGCAGCTCCTATAATTCACCCCTCCACTTT | CASSQDRRPEGSSYNSPLHF
NA | TRBJ2-7 | 13 | TRBV5-6 | NA | TGTGCCAGCAGCTCGAACCTTCACTACGAGCAGTACTTC | CASSSNLHYEQYF
NA | TRBJ2-7 | 14 | TRBV5-6 | NA | TGTGCCAGCAGCTTAGGGCCCAAGCCTAGCGAGCAGTACTTC | CASSLGPKPSEQYF
NA | TRBJ2-2 | 18 | TRBV28 | NA | TGTGCCAGCAGTCGAGGACTGCCACTTTTAGAGAACACCGGGGAGCTGTTTTTT | CASSRGLPLLENTGELFF
TRBD1 | TRBJ1-1 | 15 | TRBV9 | NA | TGTGCCAGCAGCGTAGCTACAGGGGGGGACACTGAAGCTTTCTTT | CASSVATGGDTEAFF
NA | TRBJ1-2 | 17 | TRBV24-1 | NA | TGTGCCACCAGTGACGGTGACAGAACTAGGGGGGCCTATGGCTACACCTTC | CATSDGDRTRGAYGYTF
NA | TRBJ2-3 | 10 | TRBV5-1 | NA | TGCGCCAGCCGGGGTGATACGCAGTATTTT | CASRGDTQYF
NA | TRBJ2-1 | 16 | TRBV5-1 | many | TGCGCCAGCAGCTACCAAGCGGGCAGCTCCTACAATGAGCAGTTCTTC | CASSYQAGSSYNEQFF
TRBD1 | TRBJ1-5 | 18 | TRBV5-1 | many | TGCGCCAGCAGCTTGGCTACGAGGACAGGGAGGTGGGATCAGCCCCAGCATTTT | CASSLATRTGRWDQPQHF
NA | TRBJ1-1 | 13 | TRBV5-1 | few | TGCGCCAGCAGCTTGGGTGGAGGGGCTGAAGCTTTCTTT | CASSLGGGAEAFF
TRBD1 | TRBJ1-4 | 15 | TRBV9 | NA | TGTGCCAGCAGCGAGAGACAGGGATTTAATGAAAAACTGTTTTTT | CASSERQGFNEKLFF
NA | TRBJ1-4 | 14 | TRBV12-3/TRBV12-4 | few | TGTGCCAGCAGTTTGGGGTCGCGATATGAAAAACTGTTTTTT | CASSLGSRYEKLFF
NA | TRBJ1-1 | 14 | TRBV4-3 | NA | TGCGCCAGCAGCCGCCAATTCCTTAACAGGGAGGCTTTCTTT | CASSRQFLNREAFF
NA | TRBJ2-6 | 15 | TRBV6-6 | few | TGTGCCAGCAGTCGAGGCACCTCTGGGGCCAACGTCCTGACTTTC | CASSRGTSGANVLTF
NA | TRBJ1-1 | 13 | TRBV12-3/TRBV12-4 | few | TGTGCCAGCAGTTTTTATCGGGGGACTGAAGCTTTCTTT | CASSFYRGTEAFF
NA | TRBJ2-3 | 14 | TRBV12-3/TRBV12-4 | once | TGTGCCAGCAGTGTCTTGGGGGGGCTCAATACGCAGTATTTT | CASSVLGGLNTQYF
TRBD1 | TRBJ1-2 | 15 | TRBV10-3 | NA | TGTGCCATCAGTGAGTTGGGACAGGGCGGATATGGCTACACCTTC | CAISELGQGGYGYTF
NA | TRBJ2-2 | 15 | TRBV6-5 | NA | TGTGCCAGCTCCCTCGGGACTGGGAGCACCGGGGAGCTGTTTTTT | CASSLGTGSTGELFF
NA | TRBJ2-3 | 15 | TRBV27 | NA | TGTGCCAGCAAGGAGGTCAACGGGTACACAGATACGCAGTATTTT | CASKEVNGYTDTQYF
NA | TRBJ1-2 | 12 | TRBV20-1 | few | TGCAGTGCCCCCGACAGGCCCTATGGCTACACCTTC | CSAPDRPYGYTF
NA | TRBJ2-2 | 17 | TRBV27 | NA | TGTGCCAGCAGTTTAGAAAGAACGGCCTCGGGCACCGGGGAGCTGTTTTTT | CASSLERTASGTGELFF
TRBD1 | TRBJ1-1 | 15 | TRBV7-6 | NA | TGTGCCAGCAGCCTAAGGGACAGGGGTGTAACTGAAGCTTTCTTT | CASSLRDRGVTEAFF
TRBD2 | TRBJ2-1 | 17 | TRBV5-1 | NA | TGCGCCAGCAGCTTGGGTCTAGCGGGGGCCCACGACAATGAGCAGTTCTTC | CASSLGLAGAHDNEQFF